This entry lists 21 T cell receptor beta chains sequenced from one sample in a study of identical twins. TCRdb redid the calling of the 5' RACE reads with MiXCR, one entry per CDR3 protein. The sample has a few hundred thousand distinct CDR3 sequences; about 8.3% are singletons. The same sample was also studied in work on yellow fever vaccine responses in identical twins.

Sequencing was performed on CD8+ T cells sorted from blood. These receptors originate from a young woman in good health.

The chain combines TRBV15 with TRBJ2-5; no firm D call. V lost 2 bases, J lost 2 bases, and 3 bases lay in between. CDR3 length: 12 residues. Germline V gene lookup returns CDR1 LNHNV and CDR2 YYDKDF (reference sequence). CDR3 residues: CATSRLQETQYF. In DNA form, the CDR3 reads TGTGCCACCAGCAGACTTCAAGAGACCCAGTACTTC. Complete variable domain (other parts from reference TRBV15 and TRBJ2-5): DAMVIQNPRYQVTQFGKPVTLSCSQTLNHNVMYWYQQKSSQAPKLLFHYYDKDFNNEADTPDNFQSRRPNTSFCFLDIRSPGLGDTAMYLCATSRLQETQYFGPGTRLLVL.

This clonotype was found a few times. The chain links TRBV12-3 or TRBV12-4 to TRBJ2-2, with D possibly TRBD1 on 6 matching bases. Trimming left V 7 bases short and J 7 bases short, with 22 bases between. This CDR3 comprises 16 residues. In nucleotides, the CDR3 is TGTGCCAGCACCCTAACCGACAGGACGTTGGGCGGGGAGCTGTTTTTT. Protein: CASTLTDRTLGGELFF.

A few counts support this clonotype. The J gene is TRBJ2-1, the V gene TRBV7-2, with 11 nucleotides matching TRBD2. Germline trimming cut 1 base from V and 4 bases from J; bases unmatched to any gene: 3. Germline V gene data show CDR1 as SGHTA and CDR2 as FQGNSA. The CDR3 consists of 16 residues. For the CDR3, the DNA is TGTGCCAGCAGCTTAGGTCCTAGCGGGGGGTACAATGAGCAGTTCTTC. Translated: CASSLGPSGGYNEQFF.

This clonotype was recorded a few times. V usage is TRBV29-1 and J usage is TRBJ2-2; D assignment may be TRBD1 or TRBD2 (6 bases each). This CDR3 has 14 amino acids. The ends were cut back, 4 bases at V and 5 bases at J, with 14 bases in the middle. Germline V lookup: CDR1 SQVTM, CDR2 ANQGSEA. Written as DNA, the CDR3 is TGCAGCGTTGTCTTGGGGGGCCTGACCGGGGAGCTGTTTTTT. Encoded protein: CSVVLGGLTGELFF.

This clonotype was seen only a few times. Here the CDR3 reads CASSLGELAGFQETQYF. The CDR3 DNA reads TGTGCCAGCAGCTTAGGGGAACTAGCGGGCTTCCAAGAGACCCAGTACTTC. The rearrangement joins TRBV7-2 to TRBJ2-5; the match to TRBD2 covers 9 bases. In germline, CDR1 is SGHTA, CDR2 FQGNSA. V was pared by 1 base and J by 1 base, with 7 bases of the junction left unmatched. The CDR3 is 17 amino acids.

This clonotype has just a few counts. The rearrangement uses TRBV9 and TRBJ2-1; D is unclear. CDR1 is SGDLS, CDR2 YYNGEE, per germline. This CDR3 has 13 residues. Trimming removed 1 base from V and 6 bases from J, with 8 bases in between. CDR3 DNA: TGTGCCAGCAGCGTATTAAGAGCCAATGAGCAGTTCTTC. Translating it yields CASSVLRANEQFF.

This clonotype was recorded at least ten times. The rearrangement joins TRBV28 to TRBJ2-3; possibly TRBD1 for D (5 bases). Trimming took 2 bases from V and 5 from J, leaving 11 bases between them. The CDR3 spans 14 residues. CDR1 and CDR2 (germline): MDHEN, SYDVKM. CDR3: CASSLRGHLDTQYF. The CDR3 nucleotides read TGTGCCAGCAGTTTAAGGGGCCATCTAGATACGCAGTATTTT.

The gene calls are TRBV3-1 and TRBJ2-1; TRBD2 aligns across 8 bases. The CDR3 is 14 residues long. CDR1 and CDR2 from the germline V gene are LGHDT and YNNKEL (reference sequence). Trimming cost V 0 bases and J 9 bases; bases outside gene matches: 4. CDR3 loop: CASSQEAGVGEQFF. As DNA, the CDR3 is TGTGCCAGCAGCCAAGAAGCGGGGGTCGGTGAGCAGTTCTTC.

This clonotype was detected only a few times. The chain has TRBV5-5 and TRBJ2-2, with no clear D. Germline V gene sequence: CDR1 SGHKS, CDR2 YYEKEE (reference sequence). Trimming removed 4 bases from V and 7 bases from J, with 14 bases in between. The CDR3 is 14 amino acids. The CDR3 reads CASSPRPYGGELFF. In nucleotides, the CDR3 is TGTGCCAGCAGCCCACGACCCTACGGCGGGGAGCTGTTTTTT.

There are a few counts of this clonotype. The chain uses TRBV12-3 or TRBV12-4 and TRBJ1-4; 8 bases match TRBD1. The CDR3 is made up of 15 amino acids. J was trimmed by 6 bases and V by 5 bases; bases with no gene match: 8. CDR3 sequence (DNA): TGTGCCAGCAGTGACCGGGACAGGCTTGATGAAAAACTGTTTTTT. Translated: CASSDRDRLDEKLFF.

V is TRBV7-8 and J is TRBJ2-7; 7 bases align to TRBD1. The CDR3 consists of 16 residues. Trimming took 1 base from V and 2 from J; bases not matched to a gene: 8. Looked up from germline, CDR1 is SGHVS and CDR2 is FQNEAQ. CDR3 in DNA: TGTGCCAGCAGCTTAGGCCTTCAGGGGGACCCCTACGAGCAGTACTTC. As protein: CASSLGLQGDPYEQYF.

The rearrangement links TRBV20-1 to TRBJ2-5; weak D call: TRBD2 (5 bases). V gave up 5 bases and J gave up 5 bases, with 18 bases separating them. Germline assignment: CDR1 DFQATT and CDR2 SNEGSKA (reference sequence). CDR3 length: 14 amino acids. The CDR3 reads CSAYNPTSFETQYF. DNA of the CDR3: TGCAGTGCTTATAATCCTACTAGTTTCGAGACCCAGTACTTC.

This clonotype appeared many times. This chain joins TRBV7-9 and TRBJ2-1; TRBD2 might be the D (5 bases). CDR1 and CDR2 from the germline V gene are SEHNR and FQNEAQ (reference sequence). The CDR3 contains 12 residues. V shed 4 bases and J shed 9 bases, with 10 bases lying between them. DNA of the CDR3: TGTGCCAGCAGCTCCACTAGTGGTGAGCAGTTCTTC. Translated: CASSSTSGEQFF.

This clonotype was seen at least ten times. The chain has TRBV11-2 and TRBJ2-7; no clear D gene. V lost 0 bases and J 2 bases, leaving 8 bases between the germline ends. Per germline, CDR1 SGHAT and CDR2 FQNNGV. The length of the CDR3 is 14 residues. CDR3 region: CASSLEGSAYEQYF. The DNA for the CDR3 is TGTGCCAGCAGCTTAGAGGGGTCGGCCTACGAGCAGTACTTC.

The gene calls are TRBV4-3 and TRBJ2-3; D gene unclear. Germline V gene sequence: CDR1 LGHNA, CDR2 YSLEER. V was cut by 3 bases and J by 4 bases, with 11 bases left in between. This CDR3 is 14 amino acids long. CDR3 bases: TGCGCCAGCAGCCAGGGAAACTTCGCAGATACGCAGTATTTT. The encoded protein is CASSQGNFADTQYF.

The V gene is TRBV11-1, the J gene TRBJ2-1; 16 bases fit TRBD2. The ends lost 5 bases at V and 8 bases at J; junction bases unmatched: 15. Per the germline V gene, CDR1 is SGHAT and CDR2 is FQDESV (reference sequence). The CDR3 consists of 19 residues. The chain's CDR3 is CASSPEEGTSGRVTYEQFF. The CDR3 DNA reads as TGTGCCAGCAGCCCGGAAGAAGGGACTAGCGGGAGGGTTACCTATGAGCAGTTCTTC.

This clonotype was seen only a few times. CDR3 in amino acids: CATSDLRAGELFF. CDR3 in DNA: TGTGCCACCAGTGACCTCAGGGCCGGGGAGCTGTTTTTT. This rearrangement joins TRBV24-1 to TRBJ2-2; perhaps TRBD1 as D (5 bases). The ends were cut back, 4 bases at V and 6 bases at J, with 8 bases in the middle. CDR3 length: 13 residues. Germline V gene data show CDR1 as KGHDR and CDR2 as SFDVKD.

At least ten counts were recorded for this clonotype. The V call is TRBV5-6, the J call TRBJ2-7; no clear D gene. CDR3 length equals 18 residues. The V and J ends lost 0 bases and 2 bases respectively, with 21 bases between them. The germline V gene has CDR1 SGHDT and CDR2 YYEEEE. This chain's CDR3 is CASSLARVSNARAYEQYF. The CDR3 DNA reads TGTGCCAGCAGCTTGGCTCGAGTGTCTAATGCTAGGGCCTACGAGCAGTACTTC.

This clonotype has more than one count but fewer than ten. The chain carries TRBV7-2 and TRBJ2-1, with 8 bases lining up with TRBD2. Germline values: CDR1 SGHTA, CDR2 FQGNSA. The junction had 10 bases not matched to a gene; V was cut back by 1 base and J by 5 bases. This CDR3 spans 17 amino acids. CDR3 nucleotides: TGTGCCAGCAGCTTAGTAGCGGGGCGACCCTTCGACAATGAGCAGTTCTTC. Amino acid sequence: CASSLVAGRPFDNEQFF.

Only a few counts were recorded for this clonotype. The chain links TRBV27 to TRBJ2-2, with 8 bases identical to TRBD1. The CDR3 is 14 amino acids. The J segment lost 5 bases and the V segment lost 5 bases, leaving 4 bases of the junction unmatched. Germline V lookup: CDR1 MNHEY, CDR2 SMNVEV (reference sequence). CDR3 amino acids: CASSSRQGTGELFF. The CDR3 DNA follows: TGTGCCAGCAGTAGCAGACAGGGGACCGGGGAGCTGTTTTTT.

The chain links TRBV14 to TRBJ2-7; possible D gene TRBD2, 6 bases. Trimming pared 2 bases from V and 3 bases from J, leaving 29 bases between. This CDR3 contains 20 residues. Germline CDR1 reads SGHDN; CDR2 reads FVKESK. The CDR3 nucleotides read TGTGCCAGCAGCCAACCTTCCGGGACTTACCTCACAATAGGGGACTACGAGCAGTACTTC. Its protein is CASSQPSGTYLTIGDYEQYF.